This T cell receptor (beta chain) appears in the sequencing data of a study of T cell responses to AZD1222 COVID-19 vaccine. Assay used: immunoSEQ multiplex PCR; TCRdb lists only in-frame clones, some missing. The table lists tens of thousands of clones, roughly 90% of them singletons, with roughly 5% in the top ten. With respect to this clone: Its cognate antigen is unknown.

Findings of the study overall: Repertoire sampling happened only post peak T cell response. Donors in the cohort were predominantly white British and more often female, and clonal diversity was possibly underestimated. Spike-spanning, vaccine-associated CD4 TCRs were dominant at 160-218 and 743-854.

Sequencing used peripheral blood, obtained 28 days after the second AZD1222 dose. The sequence came from an adult who received the AZD1222 COVID-19 vaccine.

CDR3 in DNA: TGCGCCAGCAGCCAAGTGGAGGGGAATAATGAAAAACTGTTTTTT. Protein sequence: CASSQVEGNNEKLFF. This chain links TRBV4-1 with TRBJ1-4; tentative D call: TRBD1 (5 bases). CDR3 length equals 15 residues. The V gene's germline CDR1 is MGHRA and CDR2 YSYEKL. The V end was cut by 1 base, the J end by 4 bases, with 10 bases between.